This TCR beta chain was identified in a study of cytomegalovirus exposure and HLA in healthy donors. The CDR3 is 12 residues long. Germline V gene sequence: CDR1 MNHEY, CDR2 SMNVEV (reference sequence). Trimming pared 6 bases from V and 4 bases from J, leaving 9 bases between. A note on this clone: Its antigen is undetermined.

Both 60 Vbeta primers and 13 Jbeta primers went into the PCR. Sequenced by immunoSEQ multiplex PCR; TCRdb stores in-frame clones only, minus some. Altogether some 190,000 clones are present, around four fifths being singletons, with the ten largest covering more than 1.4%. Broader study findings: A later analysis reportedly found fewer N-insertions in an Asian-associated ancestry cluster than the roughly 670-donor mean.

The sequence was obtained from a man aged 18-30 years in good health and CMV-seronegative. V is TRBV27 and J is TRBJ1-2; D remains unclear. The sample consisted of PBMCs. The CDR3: CASRAGGYGYTF. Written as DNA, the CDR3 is TGTGCCAGCAGGGCGGGAGGCTATGGCTACACCTTC.